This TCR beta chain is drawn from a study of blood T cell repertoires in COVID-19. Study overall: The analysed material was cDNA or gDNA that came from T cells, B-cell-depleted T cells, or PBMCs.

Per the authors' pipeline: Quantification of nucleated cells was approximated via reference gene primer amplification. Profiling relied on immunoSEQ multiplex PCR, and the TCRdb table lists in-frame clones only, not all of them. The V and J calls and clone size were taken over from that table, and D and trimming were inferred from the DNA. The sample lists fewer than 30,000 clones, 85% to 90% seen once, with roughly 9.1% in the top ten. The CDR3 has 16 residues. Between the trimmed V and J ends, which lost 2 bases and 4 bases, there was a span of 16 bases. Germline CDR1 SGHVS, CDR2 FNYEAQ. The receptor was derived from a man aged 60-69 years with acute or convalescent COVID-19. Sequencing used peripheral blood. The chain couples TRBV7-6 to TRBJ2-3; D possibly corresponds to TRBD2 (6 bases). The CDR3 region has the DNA TGTGCCAGCAGCTTACGTCTAGCCGGGAGAGCAGATACGCAGTATTTT. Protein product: CASSLRLAGRADTQYF.